One sample yielded the 17 T cell receptor beta chains listed below, sequenced in a study of early T cells in non-severe SARS-CoV-2 infection. TCRdb redid the calling of the 5' RACE reads with MiXCR, one entry per CDR3 protein. The sample contains approximately 84,000 distinct CDR3 sequences, around 13% of which appear only once. The sample was whole blood. These receptors all stem from an adult who was a healthcare worker with PCR-confirmed SARS-CoV-2 infection or an uninfected control (not recorded which).

The gene calls are TRBV19 and TRBJ2-7, with D unresolved. Deletions cut 5 bases from V and 0 bases from J, with 17 bases between. This CDR3 region has 16 residues. CDR1 is LNHDA and CDR2 is SQIVND in the germline V gene (reference sequence). The CDR3 DNA reads TGTGCCAGTAGTCCGACCCTGGTCCGAACCTCCTACGAGCAGTACTTC. This translates into CASSPTLVRTSYEQYF. Full variable domain (remainder filled in from reference TRBV19 and TRBJ2-7): DGGITQSPKYLFRKEGQNVTLSCEQNLNHDAMYWYRQDPGQGLRLIYYSQIVNDFQKGDIAEGYSVSREKKESFPLTVTSAQKNPTAFYLCASSPTLVRTSYEQYFGPGTRLTVT.

This chain connects TRBV15 to TRBJ2-7; no firm D call. Germline lookup yields CDR1 LNHNV and CDR2 YYDKDF (reference sequence). The CDR3 covers 11 residues. The V and J ends lost 0 bases and 5 bases respectively, with 2 bases between them. CDR3 nucleotide sequence: TGTGCCACCAGCAGAGACCACGAGCAGTACTTC. Its translation: CATSRDHEQYF.

J is TRBJ1-2 and V is TRBV6-1; 7 bases are a match to TRBD1. The CDR3 is 15 residues long. Germline CDR1 MNHNS, CDR2 SASEGT. V lost 4 bases to trimming and J lost 2 bases; unmatched junction nucleotides: 7. CDR3 in amino acids: CASSGGQFRNYGYTF. The CDR3 DNA reads TGTGCCAGCAGTGGGGGACAGTTCCGAAACTATGGCTACACCTTC.

The rearrangement joins TRBV7-2 to TRBJ2-1; D call uncertain. V lost 7 bases to trimming and J lost 0 bases, with 4 bases between them. The germline V gene has CDR1 SGHTA and CDR2 FQGNSA. The CDR3 consists of 12 residues. The CDR3 DNA is TGTGCCAGCAAGACCTCCTACAATGAGCAGTTCTTC. The encoded protein is CASKTSYNEQFF.

The chain employs TRBV5-5 and TRBJ1-2, with 7 bases fitting TRBD1. The V gene's germline CDR1 is SGHKS and CDR2 YYEKEE (reference sequence). With 4 bases clipped from V and 1 base from J, the junction kept 10 bases outside the gene matches. The CDR3 contains 16 residues. The CDR3 spells CASSQEDRPLNYGYTF. The CDR3 DNA is TGTGCCAGCAGCCAAGAGGACAGGCCACTTAACTATGGCTACACCTTC.

This clonotype has only a few counts. The chain recombines TRBV6-1 with TRBJ2-2, with D possibly being TRBD1 or TRBD2 (5 bases each). This CDR3 has 17 amino acids. The V gene's germline CDR1 is MNHNS and CDR2 SASEGT. V shed 2 bases and J shed 4 bases, with 17 bases lying between them. Written as DNA, the CDR3 is TGTGCCAGCAGTGAAAGGACGGGACCGTCGACCACCGGGGAGCTGTTTTTT. Translated: CASSERTGPSTTGELFF.

In regard to this clonotype: This may come from a read error, since a much larger clone is one base off. The chain uses TRBV5-5 and TRBJ2-6, with a tentative D call TRBD1 (6 bases). This CDR3 has 15 residues. Germline CDR1 SGHKS, CDR2 YYEKEE (reference sequence). DNA of the CDR3: TGTGCCAGCAGCCCAACAGGGAGTGGGACCAACGTCCTGACTTTC. Translating it yields CASSPTGSGTNVLTF.

This rearrangement joins TRBV3-1 to TRBJ2-1, with 11 bases lining up with TRBD2. The junction had 3 bases not matched to a gene; V was cut back by 3 bases and J by 8 bases. CDR3 length: 14 residues. The germline gives CDR1 LGHDT, CDR2 YNNKEL (reference sequence). CDR3 residues: CASSHLAGGYEQFF. CDR3 in DNA: TGTGCCAGCAGCCACCTAGCGGGGGGCTATGAGCAGTTCTTC.

This clonotype was counted ten times or more. The chain is built from TRBV6-2 or TRBV6-3 and TRBJ2-1; 7 bases agree with TRBD1. This CDR3 region has 14 residues. With V trimmed by 5 bases and J by 10 bases, 11 bases remained unmatched. Germline assignment: CDR1 MNHEY and CDR2 SVGEGT. The CDR3 region is CASSLRHQGDEQFF. The CDR3 DNA reads as TGTGCCAGCAGTCTCCGACACCAGGGGGACGAGCAGTTCTTC.

The chain uses TRBV6-2 or TRBV6-3 and TRBJ2-7; D gene unclear. Germline V CDR1 and CDR2: MNHEY, SVGEGT. This CDR3 comprises 13 residues. Trimming pared 0 bases from V and 2 bases from J, leaving 5 bases between. The CDR3 region is CASSYSRPYEQYF. The CDR3 DNA reads as TGTGCCAGCAGTTACTCACGCCCCTACGAGCAGTACTTC.

The rearrangement uses TRBV7-3 and TRBJ2-1, with D maybe TRBD2 (5 bases). Germline V CDR1 and CDR2: SGHTA, FQGTGA. The V end was cut by 0 bases, the J end by 7 bases, with 13 bases between. The CDR3 runs to 15 residues. CDR3 protein: CASSLTSRGANEQFF. Written as DNA, the CDR3 is TGTGCCAGCAGCTTAACGTCCCGGGGTGCGAATGAGCAGTTCTTC.

V usage is TRBV5-1 and J usage is TRBJ1-2; maybe TRBD1 (6 bases). The CDR3 runs to 13 residues. Looked up from germline, CDR1 is SGHRS and CDR2 is YFSETQ. V shed 4 bases and J shed 6 bases, with 13 bases lying between them. The CDR3 region is CASSPTGTHGYTF. The CDR3, as DNA: TGCGCCAGCAGCCCCACAGGGACCCATGGCTACACCTTC. Full variable domain (remainder filled in from reference TRBV5-1 and TRBJ1-2): KAGVTQTPRYLIKTRGQQVTLSCSPISGHRSVSWYQQTPGQGLQFLFEYFSETQRNKGNFPGRFSGRQFSNSRSEMNVSTLELGDSALYLCASSPTGTHGYTFGSGTRLTVV.

Here the CDR3 DNA reads TGTGCCAGCAGGGGGAGGTGGGCTTTTTCTGGAAACACCATATATTTT. It codes for CASRGRWAFSGNTIYF. This chain links TRBV12-3 or TRBV12-4 with TRBJ1-3; D remains ambiguous. Trimming cost V 6 bases and J 1 base, with 16 bases left between them. The CDR3 sequence is 16 residues long.

This clonotype was seen more than once but under ten times. V is TRBV5-1 and J is TRBJ2-2, with 9 bases identical to TRBD1. Germline V gene data show CDR1 as SGHRS and CDR2 as YFSETQ. The CDR3 runs to 16 residues. J gave up 6 bases and V 1 base, and 7 bases lay outside the gene matches. CDR3 sequence (DNA): TGCGCCAGCAGCTTGTTTCGGACAGGGGTTTCCGGGGAGCTGTTTTTT. Translating gives CASSLFRTGVSGELFF. Filled out from reference TRBV5-1 and TRBJ2-2, the complete variable domain reads KAGVTQTPRYLIKTRGQQVTLSCSPISGHRSVSWYQQTPGQGLQFLFEYFSETQRNKGNFPGRFSGRQFSNSRSEMNVSTLELGDSALYLCASSLFRTGVSGELFFGEGSRLTVL.

V and J are TRBV7-6 and TRBJ1-1, with no clear D. Germline V gene data show CDR1 as SGHVS and CDR2 as FNYEAQ. The V end lost 3 bases, the J end lost 4 bases, and 12 bases lay between the germline ends. This CDR3 region has 14 residues. CDR3 amino acids: CASSLAKVGTEAFF. In nucleotides, the CDR3 is TGTGCCAGCAGCTTGGCTAAAGTGGGCACTGAAGCTTTCTTT.

The J gene is TRBJ2-1, the V gene TRBV7-2; 7 bases are shared with TRBD1. The CDR3 loop spans 19 amino acids. Germline values: CDR1 SGHTA, CDR2 FQGNSA. V lost 2 bases, J lost 9 bases, and 22 bases stayed unmatched. The CDR3 protein is CASSLWQPYLFGQAGEQFF. The CDR3 coding sequence is TGTGCCAGCAGCTTATGGCAACCCTACTTATTCGGACAGGCAGGTGAGCAGTTCTTC.

This clonotype was observed many times. V gene TRBV20-1 combines with J gene TRBJ2-4, with TRBD2 as a possible D gene (5 bases). Germline lookup yields CDR1 DFQATT and CDR2 SNEGSKA (reference sequence). Trimming pared 6 bases from V and 4 bases from J, leaving 10 bases between. This CDR3 contains 12 residues. This chain's CDR3 is CSAHRDKNIQYF. DNA of the CDR3: TGCAGTGCCCACCGGGATAAAAACATTCAGTACTTC.